The clone carrying this T cell receptor beta chain was picked up many times. In the study's own analysis: From reference gene primer amplification, estimates of nucleated cell counts were derived. The data were produced by immunoSEQ multiplex PCR, yet TCRdb's version contains in-frame clones alone and is incomplete. That table gives V, J and clone size, and the DNA gave D and trimming. Of under 300,000 clones in the sample, approximately 86% were seen once. These data come from a study of blood T cell repertoires in COVID-19. For the study at large: There were acute and convalescent COVID-19 samples, and they came from the United States, Italy and Spain.

The CDR3 extends over 13 amino acids. V lost 4 bases, J lost 2 bases, and 8 bases lay in between. The study recruited people aged about 18 to 90 years across roughly 25 US areas. Recovery meant two consecutive negative NP/OP PCR tests, professional clearance, or resolved symptoms. Sequencing was done on a sample of PBMCs or T cells enriched from blood (not recorded which). The chain has TRBV12-3 or TRBV12-4 and TRBJ1-1, with D possibly matching TRBD1 (6 bases). The sequence was obtained from a woman in her twenties or thirties who had recovered from COVID-19. In DNA form, the CDR3 reads TGTGCCAGCAGTTGGGACAATAACACTGAAGCTTTCTTT. It translates to CASSWDNNTEAFF.